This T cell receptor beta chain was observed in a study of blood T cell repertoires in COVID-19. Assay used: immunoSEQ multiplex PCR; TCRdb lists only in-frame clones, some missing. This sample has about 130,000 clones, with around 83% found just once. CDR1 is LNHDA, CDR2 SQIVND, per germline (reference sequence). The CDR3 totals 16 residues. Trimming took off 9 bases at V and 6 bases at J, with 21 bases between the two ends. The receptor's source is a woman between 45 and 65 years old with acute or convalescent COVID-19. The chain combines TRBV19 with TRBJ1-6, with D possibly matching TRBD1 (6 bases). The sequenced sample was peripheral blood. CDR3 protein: CASKYKQGSRNSPLHF. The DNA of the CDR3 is TGTGCCAGCAAATACAAACAGGGATCTCGTAATTCACCCCTCCACTTT. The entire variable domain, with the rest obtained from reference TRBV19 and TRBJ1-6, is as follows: DGGITQSPKYLFRKEGQNVTLSCEQNLNHDAMYWYRQDPGQGLRLIYYSQIVNDFQKGDIAEGYSVSREKKESFPLTVTSAQKNPTAFYLCASKYKQGSRNSPLHFGNGTRLTVT.